This T cell receptor beta chain was documented in a study of cytomegalovirus exposure and HLA in healthy donors. Worth noting for this clone: Its specificity is unknown.

This CDR3 is built from 17 residues. Per germline, CDR1 SEHNR and CDR2 FQNEAQ (reference sequence). V shed 5 bases and J shed 5 bases, with 22 bases lying between them. This PCR relied on a set of 60 Vbeta primers and 13 Jbeta primers. Sequenced by immunoSEQ multiplex PCR; TCRdb stores in-frame clones only, minus some. The repertoire holds more than 85,000 clones, with about 77% as singletons. The study, taken as a whole, reports: A few chains tied to CMV proved CMV antigen-specific in vitro. In a later analysis, TCR association rates varied by HLA locus: DRB1 most, HLA-C fewest.

Although they were nominally healthy when sampled, donors likely had unrecorded immune exposures. The receptor comes from a woman between 45 and 60 years old in good health and CMV-seropositive. Material for sequencing was PBMCs. The chain has TRBV7-9 and TRBJ1-5; D gene ambiguous. CDR3 amino acids: CASSNEPGLYGDQPQHF. CDR3 sequence (DNA): TGTGCCAGCAGCAATGAGCCGGGTTTATATGGTGATCAGCCCCAGCATTTT.